Listed below are T cell receptor beta chains from one sample, sequenced in a study of blood T cell repertoires in COVID-19. TCRdb keeps only in-frame clones here, not all; method: immunoSEQ multiplex PCR. The repertoire holds approximately 150,000 clones, with 75% to 85% as singletons. Sequencing was performed on peripheral blood. Receptor source: a woman aged 45-65 years with acute or convalescent COVID-19. CDR3s include the opening cysteine and the closing phenylalanine or tryptophan. The order of the fields is D gene, clone size, CDR3 length, V gene, J gene, CDR3 protein, CDR3 DNA. D genes are given only for firm matches. Only part of the rows carry a size: once, few, many, or a class if the clone is expanded.

-	-	16	TRBV2	TRBJ1-1	CASTPPLKGVNTEAFF	TGTGCCAGCACGCCGCCCCTAAAAGGGGTGAACACTGAAGCTTTCTTT
-	few	14	TRBV5-4	TRBJ1-2	CASSLTGEPSPYTF	TGTGCCAGCAGCCTTACAGGCGAACCGAGCCCCTACACCTTC
-	-	15	TRBV7-6	TRBJ1-5	CASSPHGQSNQPQHF	TGTGCCAGCAGCCCCCATGGACAGAGCAATCAGCCCCAGCATTTT
TRBD2	-	13	TRBV14	TRBJ2-1	CASSQERGGGQFF	TGTGCCAGCAGCCAAGAGCGGGGGGGCGGGCAGTTCTTC
-	once	17	TRBV27	TRBJ2-7	CASSPSPSQTGAYEQYF	TGTGCCAGCAGTCCCTCCCCATCCCAAACCGGGGCCTACGAGCAGTACTTC
-	many	14	TRBV27	TRBJ1-2	CASSLRTANYGYTF	TGTGCCAGCAGTCTTCGGACAGCTAACTATGGCTACACCTTC
-	-	13	TRBV19	TRBJ1-3	CASTRTAGNTIYF	TGTGCCAGTACCAGGACAGCTGGAAACACCATATATTTT
TRBD1	-	12	TRBV27	TRBJ1-2	CASRPGQGGYTF	TGTGCCAGCAGGCCGGGACAGGGGGGCTACACCTTC
TRBD1	-	12	TRBV28	TRBJ1-4	CASRTGGEKLFF	TGTGCCAGCAGAACAGGGGGAGAAAAACTGTTTTTT
-	-	13	TRBV7-8	TRBJ2-7	CASSRGETYEQYF	TGTGCCAGCAGCCGCGGGGAAACCTACGAGCAGTACTTC
TRBD1	few	17	TRBV5-1	TRBJ1-3	CASSLVRQGGSGNTIYF	TGCGCCAGCAGCTTGGTACGACAGGGGGGCTCTGGAAACACCATATATTTT
-	-	13	TRBV6-1	TRBJ1-6	CASIERGNSPLHF	TGTGCCAGCATTGAACGGGGGAATTCACCCCTCCACTTT
-	-	14	TRBV28	TRBJ2-1	CASSRAGTYNEQFF	TGTGCCAGCAGTCGGGCCGGGACCTACAATGAGCAGTTCTTC
TRBD1	-	14	TRBV29-1	TRBJ2-1	CSVQGEGLVNEQFF	TGCAGCGTCCAGGGGGAAGGGCTAGTTAATGAGCAGTTCTTC
-	many	13	TRBV6-6	TRBJ1-1	CASSSYRDGEAFF	TGTGCCAGCAGTTCGTACAGGGATGGTGAAGCTTTCTTT
TRBD1	-	15	TRBV6-5	TRBJ2-7	CASSSRRQGAYEQYF	TGTGCCAGCAGTTCTCGCAGACAGGGGGCGTACGAGCAGTACTTC
-	once	13	TRBV7-2	TRBJ2-5	CASSWTEQETQYF	TGTGCCAGCAGCTGGACAGAACAAGAGACCCAGTACTTC
-	-	12	TRBV6-4	TRBJ1-6	CASSLSHSPLHF	TGTGCCAGCAGTCTATCACATTCACCCCTCCACTTT
-	-	13	TRBV7-3	TRBJ2-3	CASARAGTDTQYF	TGTGCCAGCGCCAGGGCGGGCACAGATACGCAGTATTTT
-	-	16	TRBV19	TRBJ1-2	CASSISLRDGYIGYTF	TGTGCCAGTAGTATATCTTTGCGGGACGGATATATCGGCTACACCTTC
-	-	15	TRBV5-4	TRBJ2-7	CASSLSYQQGYEQYF	TGTGCCAGCAGCTTGTCCTACCAACAGGGTTACGAGCAGTACTTC
-	-	12	TRBV19	TRBJ1-1	CASRFPFGEAFF	TGTGCCAGCCGATTTCCCTTCGGGGAAGCTTTCTTT